The rows below give T cell receptor beta chains drawn from one sample of a study of CD8+ T cells in alopecia areata. Method: immunoSEQ multiplex PCR; TCRdb's copy keeps in-frame clones and lacks some. The table lists about 190,000 clones, approximately 57% of them singletons. The sample consisted of CD4+ T cells sorted from blood, taken at week 24, from a patient treated with tofacitinib. These receptors all stem from a human donor with alopecia areata. CDR3s include the opening cysteine and the closing phenylalanine or tryptophan. A D gene is named only where the DNA matches it firmly. The size entry is marked missing in some rows and otherwise reads once, few, many or a size class.

clone size | J gene | V gene | D gene | CDR3 DNA | CDR3 protein
. | TRBJ2-6 | TRBV5-1 | . | TGCGCCAGTGCCGGGACATACTCTGGGGCCAACGTCCTGACTTTC | CASAGTYSGANVLTF
. | TRBJ1-2 | TRBV11-2 | . | TGTGCCAGCAGCGACACGAACTATGGCTACACCTTC | CASSDTNYGYTF
. | TRBJ1-1 | TRBV7-9 | TRBD1 | TGTGCCAGCAGTCGGGGACAGGGAGGATCTGAAGCTTTCTTT | CASSRGQGGSEAFF
few | TRBJ2-1 | TRBV10-3 | TRBD2 | TGTGCCATCAGTGATCTGGCGGGGGGGCTCGATGAGCAGTTCTTC | CAISDLAGGLDEQFF
few | TRBJ2-1 | TRBV5-1 | . | TGCGCCAGCAGCCGCTCTCTGGGGTCGTCTACGTTCTTC | CASSRSLGSSTFF
. | TRBJ2-3 | TRBV7-9 | . | TGTGCCAGCAGTTACGGGGGACACACAGATACGCAGTATTTT | CASSYGGHTDTQYF
. | TRBJ2-7 | TRBV11-2 | . | TGTGCCAGCAGCTTAGAGAAGCGGAGCGAGCAGTACTTC | CASSLEKRSEQYF
once | TRBJ2-2 | TRBV29-1 | . | TGCAGCGTTCAAAAGCCCCCGGGTTCCGGGGAGCTGTTTTTT | CSVQKPPGSGELFF
. | TRBJ1-1 | TRBV7-3 | TRBD1 | TGTGCCAGCAGCTATGGACAGGGGTCTTCGACTTTCTTT | CASSYGQGSSTFF
. | TRBJ1-1 | TRBV15 | TRBD1 | TGTGCCACCAGCGCACCGGGACAGGGCTTCAACACTGAAGCTTTCTTT | CATSAPGQGFNTEAFF
. | TRBJ1-6 | TRBV6-6 | . | TGTGCCAGCAGGGCCGCCGACGGGGGAATGGGTTCACCCCTCCACTTT | CASRAADGGMGSPLHF
many | TRBJ1-2 | TRBV19 | TRBD1 | TGTGCCAGTAGTCTACCAGGACAGGGGGCGAACATCTATGGCTACACCTTC | CASSLPGQGANIYGYTF
. | TRBJ1-6 | TRBV6-6 | . | TGTGCCAGCAGTCTACGGCCAACGGGTAGTTCACCCCTCCACTTT | CASSLRPTGSSPLHF
. | TRBJ1-1 | TRBV30 | . | TGTGCCGGCAGACTTTTGAACACTGAAGCTTTCTTT | CAGRLLNTEAFF
. | TRBJ2-6 | TRBV30 | . | TGTGCCTCTCAGAGTGCTGGGGCCAACGTCCTGACTTTC | CASQSAGANVLTF
. | TRBJ2-3 | TRBV7-8 | TRBD1 | TGTGCCAGCAGCTCCCACCTGCAGGGGGCCGCAGATACGCAGTATTTT | CASSSHLQGAADTQYF
. | TRBJ1-2 | TRBV7-3 | . | TGTGCCAGCAGCTTAGGCGGCAGAGGCGGCTATGGCTACACCTTC | CASSLGGRGGYGYTF
few | TRBJ1-5 | TRBV27 | . | TGTGCCAGCAGTCCGTCCCCTGGGGAGACTAGGCAGCCCCAGCATTTT | CASSPSPGETRQPQHF
few | TRBJ2-7 | TRBV18 | TRBD1 | TGTGCCAGCTCACCCAACTCAGGGGGCCAAGGCTACGAGCAGTACTTC | CASSPNSGGQGYEQYF
. | TRBJ1-1 | TRBV9 | . | TGTGCCAGCAGCGTAGGAGGCAGGGGATTTACTGAAGCTTTCTTT | CASSVGGRGFTEAFF
. | TRBJ1-1 | TRBV5-6 | . | TGTGCCAGCAGCTTTTGGGAGAACACTGAAGCTTTCTTT | CASSFWENTEAFF
. | TRBJ2-7 | TRBV29-1 | . | TGCAGCGTCTCGACTAGGAACTACGAGCAGTACTTC | CSVSTRNYEQYF
. | TRBJ2-5 | TRBV5-6 | . | TGTGCCAGCAGCCAGAGACAGGAAGAGACCCAGTACTTC | CASSQRQEETQYF
once | TRBJ2-1 | TRBV6-1 | . | TGTGCCACCAGAGGACTCCCCAATGAGCAGTTCTTC | CATRGLPNEQFF
. | TRBJ2-1 | TRBV4-1 | . | TGCGCCAGCAGCCAAGTCTCGGAGAATGAGCAGTTCTTC | CASSQVSENEQFF
. | TRBJ1-2 | TRBV15 | TRBD1 | TGTGCCACCGGACATGCCATGACAGGGTGGGATCCTGGCTACACCTTC | CATGHAMTGWDPGYTF
. | TRBJ1-1 | TRBV6-5 | . | TGTGCCAGCAGTTCGGACACCTTCCTTGGAGCTTTCTTT | CASSSDTFLGAFF
few | TRBJ1-4 | TRBV5-1 | . | TGCGCCAGCAGCTTCCGCCGGGCGTCTGCTGAAAAACTGTTTTTT | CASSFRRASAEKLFF
. | TRBJ2-5 | TRBV29-1 | TRBD1 | TGCAGCGCCCAACCACCCGGGACAGGAGGTTACCAAGAGACCCAGTACTTC | CSAQPPGTGGYQETQYF
once | TRBJ2-1 | TRBV4-3 | . | TGCGCCAGCAGCCAAGACGGGAGAGTATACGATGAGCAGTTCTTC | CASSQDGRVYDEQFF
. | TRBJ2-5 | TRBV11-2 | TRBD2 | TGTGCCAGCAGGGGTAGCGGGGGGGCTGGGACCCAGTACTTC | CASRGSGGAGTQYF
. | TRBJ1-4 | TRBV30 | . | TGTGCCTGGGGAGCTGGGCAAGGGAAACTGTTTTTT | CAWGAGQGKLFF
. | TRBJ1-1 | TRBV4-3 | TRBD1 | TGCGCCAGCAGACTCCACGGGCAGGGGGGGACTGAAGCTTTCTTT | CASRLHGQGGTEAFF
once | TRBJ1-2 | TRBV30 | TRBD1 | TGTGCCTGGAGTAGGGACAGGGAGTATGGCTACACCTTC | CAWSRDREYGYTF
few | TRBJ1-1 | TRBV29-1 | TRBD1 | TGCAGCGTGAACGACAGGGGAGGTGTCACTGAAGCTTTCTTT | CSVNDRGGVTEAFF
. | TRBJ2-5 | TRBV6-5 | TRBD2 | TGTGCCAGCTGGAGCGGGGGGTCGAAGACCCAGTACTTC | CASWSGGSKTQYF
. | TRBJ2-2 | TRBV29-1 | . | TGCAGCGTTGAAGAGGTCACCGGGGAGCTGTTTTTT | CSVEEVTGELFF
. | TRBJ1-1 | TRBV29-1 | . | TGCAGCGTATTTGGGGGGTCTGAAGCTTTCTTT | CSVFGGSEAFF
. | TRBJ2-1 | TRBV2 | TRBD2 | TGTGCCAGCAGTGAAACTAGCGGGGGGGCCTATGAGCAGTTCTTC | CASSETSGGAYEQFF
. | TRBJ2-3 | TRBV11-1 | . | TGTGCCAGCAGCTCGAAGGGACGACAGAAAAACGGGGATACGCAGTATTTT | CASSSKGRQKNGDTQYF